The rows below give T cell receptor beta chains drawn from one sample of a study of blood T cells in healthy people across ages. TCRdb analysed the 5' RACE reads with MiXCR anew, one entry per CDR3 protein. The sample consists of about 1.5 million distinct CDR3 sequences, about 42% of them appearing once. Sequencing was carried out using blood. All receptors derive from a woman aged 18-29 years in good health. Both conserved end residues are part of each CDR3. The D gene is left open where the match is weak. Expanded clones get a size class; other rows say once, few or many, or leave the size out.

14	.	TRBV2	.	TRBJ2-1	TGTGCCAGCAGTGCAGGGCGGCTAAACAATGAGCAGTTCTTC	CASSAGRLNNEQFF
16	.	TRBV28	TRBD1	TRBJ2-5	TGTGTCAGCAGTTTAGCGCCGGGACAGGGAGAGGAGACCCAGTACTTC	CVSSLAPGQGEETQYF
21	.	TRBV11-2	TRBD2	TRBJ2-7	TGTGCCAGCAGCTTAGTTGGGGCCGGGACTAGCGGGTTCAGCTCCTACAATGAGCAGTACTTC	CASSLVGAGTSGFSSYNEQYF
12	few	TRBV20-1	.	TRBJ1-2	TGCAGTGGCCGACTGGGGGGCTATGGCTACACCTTC	CSGRLGGYGYTF
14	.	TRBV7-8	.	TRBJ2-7	TGTGCCAGCAGCACAGACAGGCTTTCCTACGAGCAGTACTTC	CASSTDRLSYEQYF
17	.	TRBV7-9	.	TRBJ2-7	TGTGCCAGCAGCTTACCGCTGGGACAGCGCGGGACCTACGAGCAGTACTTC	CASSLPLGQRGTYEQYF
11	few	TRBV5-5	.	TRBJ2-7	TGTGCCAGCAGCTTGGACCTAGAGCAGTACTTC	CASSLDLEQYF
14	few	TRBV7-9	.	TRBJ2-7	TGTGCCAGCAGCTTGGTTCAGTCACACTACGAGCAGTACTTC	CASSLVQSHYEQYF
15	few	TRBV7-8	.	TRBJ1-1	TGTGCCAGCAGCTTAGCGCCGGCAGGAAACACTGAAGCTTTCTTT	CASSLAPAGNTEAFF
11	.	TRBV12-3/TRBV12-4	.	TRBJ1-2	TGTGCCAGCAGTTTTGACAAAGGCTACACCTTC	CASSFDKGYTF
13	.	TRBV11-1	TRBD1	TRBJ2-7	TGTGCCAGCAGCCAAGACAGGGTTGGCGAGCAGTACTTC	CASSQDRVGEQYF
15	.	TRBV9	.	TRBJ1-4	TGTGCCAGCAGCGCGGGGGAGGGCCTTAATGAAAAACTGTTTTTT	CASSAGEGLNEKLFF
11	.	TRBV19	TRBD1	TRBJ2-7	TGTGCTGTACAGGGGACCTACGAGCAGTACTTC	CAVQGTYEQYF
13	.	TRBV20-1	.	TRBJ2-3	TGCAGTGCCCATCCTCCTGGGACAGATACGCAGTATTTT	CSAHPPGTDTQYF
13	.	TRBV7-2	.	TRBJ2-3	TGTGCCAGCAGCTACCACCGGGACTTGTATAAGTATTTT	CASSYHRDLYKYF
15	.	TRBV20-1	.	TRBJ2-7	TGCAGTGCTTCCGACAGGAGCCAGTTTTTCTACGAGCAGTACTTC	CSASDRSQFFYEQYF
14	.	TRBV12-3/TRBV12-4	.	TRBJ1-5	TGTGCCAGCAGTTATGACGGTTTAAATCAGCCCCAGCATTTT	CASSYDGLNQPQHF
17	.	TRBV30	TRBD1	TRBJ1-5	TGTGCCTGGATTACCCGGGGGACAGATTATAGCAATCAGCCCCAGCATTTT	CAWITRGTDYSNQPQHF
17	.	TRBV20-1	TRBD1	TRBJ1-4	TGCAGTGCTAGGGGACAGGGTGGTTTCTCTTTCGGTGAAAAACTGTTTTTT	CSARGQGGFSFGEKLFF
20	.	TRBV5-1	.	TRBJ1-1	TGCGCCAGCAGCTCCCAACCACCTCAGACAGGCCGAGGGCTGAAGACTGAAGCTTTCTTT	CASSSQPPQTGRGLKTEAFF
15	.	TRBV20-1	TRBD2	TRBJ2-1	TGCAGTGCTAGAGAAGTCAGCGGGAGTGATTATGAGCAGTTCTTC	CSAREVSGSDYEQFF
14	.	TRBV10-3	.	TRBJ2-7	TGTGCCATCAGCGCAGGGAGAAATGAGTACGAGCAGTACTTC	CAISAGRNEYEQYF
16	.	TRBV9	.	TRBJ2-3	TGTGCCAGCAGCCTCTCCGGAGCCGGGTCCCTTGGGACGCAGTATTTT	CASSLSGAGSLGTQYF
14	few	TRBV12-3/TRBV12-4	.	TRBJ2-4	TGTGCCAGCAGACCATACTTAGCCAAAAACATTCAGTACTTC	CASRPYLAKNIQYF
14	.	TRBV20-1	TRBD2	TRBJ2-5	TGCAGTGCTCGCGGGACTAGGGTAGAAGAGACCCAGTACTTC	CSARGTRVEETQYF
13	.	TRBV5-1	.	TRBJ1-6	TGCGCCAGCAGCTTTACGGGGAATTCACCCCTCCACTTT	CASSFTGNSPLHF
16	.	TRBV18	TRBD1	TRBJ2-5	TGTGCCAGCTCACCATCCGGGACAGGGGGACAAGAGACCCAGTACTTC	CASSPSGTGGQETQYF
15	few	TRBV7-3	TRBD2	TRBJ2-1	TGTGCCAGCAGCCCCAAGACTAGCGGGAGGCATGAGCAGTTCTTC	CASSPKTSGRHEQFF
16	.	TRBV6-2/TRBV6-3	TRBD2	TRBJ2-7	TGTGCCAGCACCTTACGTCCCGGGGGGGCCGGGAATGAGCAGTACTTC	CASTLRPGGAGNEQYF
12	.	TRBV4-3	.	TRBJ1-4	TGCGCCAGCAGCCATGAACAAGGAAAACTGTTTTTT	CASSHEQGKLFF
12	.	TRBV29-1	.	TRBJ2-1	TGCAGCGGTGCGGACTCATCAGAGACCCAGTTCTTC	CSGADSSETQFF
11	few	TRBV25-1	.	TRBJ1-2	TGTGCCAGCAGTGAAGGGCTTGGCTACACCTTC	CASSEGLGYTF
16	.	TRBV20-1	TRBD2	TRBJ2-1	TGCAGTGCTAGAGGGGGTAATAGCGGGAGCTTGAATGAGCAGTTCTTC	CSARGGNSGSLNEQFF
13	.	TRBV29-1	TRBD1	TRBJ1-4	TGCAGCGTTCCTGACAGGGGTGGAGAAAAACTGTTTTTT	CSVPDRGGEKLFF
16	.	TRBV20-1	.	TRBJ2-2	TGCAGTGCTAACGCTCCCGGACACAGGAACACCGGGGAGCTGTTTTTT	CSANAPGHRNTGELFF
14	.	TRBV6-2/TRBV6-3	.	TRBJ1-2	TGTGCCAGCATTCGGCCGGGGGAGAACTATGGCTACACCTTC	CASIRPGENYGYTF
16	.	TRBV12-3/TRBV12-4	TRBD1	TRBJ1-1	TGTGCCAGTAAGGGACAGGGGACAGCCGTTAACACTGAAGCTTTCTTT	CASKGQGTAVNTEAFF
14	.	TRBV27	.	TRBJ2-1	TGTGCCAGCAGTTTGAGGTTTCCCGGAAATGAGCAGTTCTTC	CASSLRFPGNEQFF
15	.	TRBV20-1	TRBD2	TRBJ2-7	TGCAGTGCTCCCCGGGCGGGAGTTAGTGGCGATGAGCAGTACTTC	CSAPRAGVSGDEQYF
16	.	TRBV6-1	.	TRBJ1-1	TGTGCCAGCAGTGAAGTCTCCTTCAGGAGAAACACTGAAGCTTTCTTT	CASSEVSFRRNTEAFF
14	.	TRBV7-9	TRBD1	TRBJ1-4	TGTGCCAGCGGTTCCAGGGGGAGAAGTGAAAAACTGTTTTTT	CASGSRGRSEKLFF
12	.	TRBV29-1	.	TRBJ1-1	TGCAGCGGTCACAGGGAGGGAACTGAAGCTTTCTTT	CSGHREGTEAFF
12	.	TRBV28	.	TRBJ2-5	TGTGCCAGCAATCTATCTCCGGAGACCCAGTACTTC	CASNLSPETQYF
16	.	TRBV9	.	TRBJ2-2	TGTGCCAGCAGCGTAGGCGGATTGCAAAACACCGGGGAGCTGTTTTTT	CASSVGGLQNTGELFF
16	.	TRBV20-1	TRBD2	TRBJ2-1	TGCAGTGCTAGAAAGCGAGCGGGAGGTTCCTACAATGAGCAGTTCTTC	CSARKRAGGSYNEQFF
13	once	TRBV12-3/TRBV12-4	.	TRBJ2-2	TGTGCCAGCAGAAAACAAGGCACCGGGGAGCTGTTTTTT	CASRKQGTGELFF
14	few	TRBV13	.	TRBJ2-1	TGTGCCAGCAGCCGCGCCCAGCTAGTACATGAGCAGTTCTTC	CASSRAQLVHEQFF
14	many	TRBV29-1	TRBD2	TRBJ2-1	TGCAGCGTTGAAGGACTAGCGGGGGTCAATGAGCAGTTCTTC	CSVEGLAGVNEQFF
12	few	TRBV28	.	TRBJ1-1	TGTGCCAGCAGAGACGGCTTCGCTGAAGCTTTCTTT	CASRDGFAEAFF
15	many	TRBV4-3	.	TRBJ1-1	TGCGCCAGCAGCCGCACCCGGGGCCTGAACACTGAAGCTTTCTTT	CASSRTRGLNTEAFF
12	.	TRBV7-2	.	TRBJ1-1	TGTGCCAGCAGCCCAGACCCTGGGACAGCTTTCTTT	CASSPDPGTAFF
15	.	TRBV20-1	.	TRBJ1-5	TGCAGTGCTAGCGGGGGGGCGGCTGGAAATCAGCCCCAGCATTTT	CSASGGAAGNQPQHF
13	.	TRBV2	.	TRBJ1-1	TGTGCCAGCAGTGAAAAGGGGATAGCTGAAGCTTTCTTT	CASSEKGIAEAFF
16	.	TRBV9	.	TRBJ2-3	TGTGCCAGCAGCCCTCACCCACGGACTAGCACAGATACGCAGTATTTT	CASSPHPRTSTDTQYF
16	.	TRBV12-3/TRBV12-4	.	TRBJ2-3	TGTGCCAGCAGTTTAGCTAGGGACCGAACCACAGATACGCAGTATTTT	CASSLARDRTTDTQYF
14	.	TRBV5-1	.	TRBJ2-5	TGCGCCAGCAGCTTGCGGGGTAATCAAGAGACCCAGTACTTC	CASSLRGNQETQYF
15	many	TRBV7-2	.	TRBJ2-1	TGTGCCAGCAGCCCGCATAGGAGCTCCTACAATGAGCAGTTCTTC	CASSPHRSSYNEQFF
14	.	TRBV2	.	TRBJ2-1	TGTGCCAGCACTTCGTACCCCCGGGGACATGAGCAGTTCTTC	CASTSYPRGHEQFF
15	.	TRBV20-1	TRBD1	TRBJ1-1	TGCAGTGCTAGCGGTTCGACAGGGGTCGCGGGTGAAGCTTTCTTT	CSASGSTGVAGEAFF
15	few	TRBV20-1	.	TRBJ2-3	TGCAGTGCTAGAGATCCAGGACAGAGAACAGATACGCAGTATTTT	CSARDPGQRTDTQYF